Only a few counts were recorded for the clone carrying this T cell receptor beta chain. Antigen unknown. This sample includes further DNA sequences coding for the same CDR3. This entry is derived from a study of beta chain features in type 1 diabetes. The germline V gene encodes CDR1 MDHEN and CDR2 SYDVKM. V lost 4 bases and J lost 4, with 5 bases in between. The CDR3 is 11 residues long. Study-level results: High-TCR-expressing cells could be over-represented by cDNA sequencing.

The study reverse transcribed the entire isolated RNA, so it sequenced expressed TCRB transcripts. Libraries were prepared by immunoSEQ multiplex PCR; TCRdb keeps only in-frame clonotypes and omits some of them. The profile shows about 340,000 clones, 6.5% to 10% of them singletons. Specimen: central memory CD4+ T cells from blood. The sequence came from a woman aged 18-30 years in good health. V and J are TRBV28 and TRBJ2-7; no definite D call. CDR3 region: CASSSPYEQYF. The CDR3 nucleotides are TGTGCCAGCAGTTCCCCGTACGAGCAGTACTTC.